Below, 6 T cell receptor beta chains from the same sample are listed, as sequenced in a study of graft-versus-host responses after intestinal transplantation. Assay: immunoSEQ multiplex PCR; the TCRdb copy retains only in-frame clones and omits some. Among tens of thousands of clones listed, around 89% were seen once. Their target antigens are unknown. Specimen: unstimulated CD8+ T cells sorted from spleen or lymph node cells, collected before transplant. The receptor set was obtained from a human donor who was the organ donor for an intestinal transplant.

The V gene is TRBV5-4, the J gene TRBJ2-5; 8 bases agree with TRBD1. The V gene end was trimmed by 0 bases and the J gene end by 5 bases; junction bases not matched to a gene: 6. The CDR3 sequence is 15 residues long. In germline, CDR1 is SGHNT, CDR2 YYREEE (reference sequence). The CDR3 here is CASSLEPGGAETQYF. The CDR3 coding sequence is TGTGCCAGCAGCTTGGAACCAGGGGGCGCGGAGACCCAGTACTTC.

This rearrangement joins TRBV10-1 to TRBJ2-3, with a possible D match to TRBD2 (7 bases). CDR3 size: 14 residues. Germline loops: CDR1 WNHNN, CDR2 SYGVQD (reference sequence). V lost 2 bases to trimming and J lost 3 bases, with 9 bases between them. The CDR3 DNA follows: TGCGCCAGCAGTGAGCGGGGGGCGACAGATACGCAGTATTTT. It codes for CASSERGATDTQYF.

This clone was seen a handful of times. The chain employs TRBV28 and TRBJ1-5; D is unresolved. Germline loops: CDR1 MDHEN, CDR2 SYDVKM. V was cut by 5 bases and J by 4 bases, with 3 bases left in between. This CDR3 is 11 amino acids long. The CDR3 loop reads CASSHNQPQHF. The CDR3 DNA follows: TGTGCCAGCAGTCATAATCAGCCCCAGCATTTT.

The chain couples TRBV9 to TRBJ2-1, with unresolved D. The V and J ends lost 3 bases and 0 bases respectively, with 4 bases between them. Germline assignment: CDR1 SGDLS and CDR2 YYNGEE. The CDR3 extends over 13 amino acids. As DNA, the CDR3 is TGTGCCAGCAGCGGGAGCTCCTACAATGAGCAGTTCTTC. Translation: CASSGSSYNEQFF.

The rearrangement uses TRBV5-1 and TRBJ2-2; 7 bases line up with TRBD1. CDR1 is SGHRS and CDR2 is YFSETQ in the germline V gene. V shed 4 bases and J 1 base; nucleotides not matched to a gene: 4. This CDR3 comprises 15 residues. CDR3 in amino acids: CASSVDRVNTGELFF. The CDR3 nucleotides are TGCGCCAGCAGCGTCGACAGGGTGAACACCGGGGAGCTGTTTTTT.

The chain is built from TRBV28 and TRBJ1-5, with D uncertain. CDR3 length equals 14 residues. CDR1 MDHEN and CDR2 SYDVKM come from the germline V gene. V shed 2 bases and J shed 0 bases, with 5 bases lying between them. CDR3 bases: TGTGCCAGCAGTTTACTGTTTAGCAATCAGCCCCAGCATTTT. Protein product: CASSLLFSNQPQHF. Combining the CDR3 with reference TRBV28 and TRBJ1-5 gives the whole variable domain DVKVTQSSRYLVKRTGEKVFLECVQDMDHENMFWYRQDPGLGLRLIYFSYDVKMKEKGDIPEGYSVSREKKERFSLILESASTNQTSMYLCASSLLFSNQPQHFGDGTRLSIL.